This T cell receptor beta chain was found in a study of blood T cells in healthy people across ages. The CDR3 sequence is 16 residues long. V was trimmed by 0 bases and J by 7 bases, leaving 18 bases between them. The V gene's germline CDR1 is MGHRA and CDR2 YSYEKL. Regarding the study as a whole: Any conclusive comparison of naive versus antigen-experienced cells was prevented by using unsorted PBMCs. From one million sequenced T cells, diversity estimates were lower bounds.

Alongside a J-beta primer mix, a sample-barcoded 5' primer served in a second PCR lasting about 7 to 11 cycles. Every sample gave at least 3 million paired-end reads containing CDR3. TCRdb reprocessed the 5' RACE reads with MiXCR, giving one entry per CDR3 protein. Seen here are some 930,000 distinct CDR3 sequences, almost 30% observed once, and the top ten hold about 10%. Comment on this clonotype: Its antigen remains unknown.

The sample was also linked to a second study, of T cells of mothers and their children. That work states: The authors added sample barcodes and 2-4 random nucleotides using the M1S primer of the second PCR.

The TCR comes from a woman in her thirties or forties in good health. The V call is TRBV4-1, the J call TRBJ1-1, with D uncertain. The sample comprised blood. CDR3 sequence reads: CASSQDQNPGGIEAFF. In DNA, the CDR3 is TGCGCCAGCAGCCAAGATCAAAACCCGGGTGGCATTGAAGCTTTCTTT.